Below are 17 T cell receptor beta chains sequenced from a single sample in a study of T-cell reconstitution after alpha-beta-depleted transplantation in children (TCRdb year 2016). The meaning of the sample's treatment or condition label: allogeneic hematopoietic cell transplantation with graft depleted of TCRalphabeta T cells and CD19 B cells. The receptor library was made with PCR. Reads for this sample came from an Illumina HiSeq 2500. To normalize quantification of the TCRbeta repertoire, the TCR libraries were built with molecular barcoding that relied on unique molecular identifiers. TCRdb cleaned the public reads at Q25 with fastp, built clones with MiXCR and kept in-frame beta chains. When rows share a CDR3 protein, they turn into one entry using the most common DNA and genes. A total of 550,000 to 600,000 distinct CDR3 sequences appear in this sample, roughly 23% of them only once. Roughly 13% of the sample belongs to the ten largest clones.

Sequencing was performed on PBMCs, mostly from graft donor cells, taken 360 days after TCRalphabeta/CD19-depleted stem cell transplant. Receptors were obtained from a boy under two years old who had a stem cell transplant for acute myeloid leukemia, so the T cells may come from the graft donor.

The V gene is TRBV29-1, the J gene TRBJ1-1, with unresolved D. Germline CDR1 SQVTM, CDR2 ANQGSEA. V shed 6 bases and J shed 1 base, with 12 bases lying between them. The CDR3 runs 13 residues. CDR3 in amino acids: CSVHLLGNTEAFF. CDR3 bases: TGCAGCGTCCACCTATTGGGGAACACTGAAGCTTTCTTT.

To note about this clonotype: At one end the junction does not follow the germline gene, possibly because of a read error. This chain links TRBV20-1 with TRBJ1-2, with a weak D call TRBD1 (5 bases). CDR3 size: 12 residues. Germline loops: CDR1 DFQATT, CDR2 SNEGSKA (reference sequence). CDR3 nucleotide sequence: TGCAGTGCTAGAAGGGGAAACTATGGCTACACTTTC. Amino acids: CSARRGNYGYTF.

This chain links TRBV4-1 with TRBJ1-2, with TRBD1 identical over 7 bases. V shed 0 bases and J 3 bases; nucleotides not matched to a gene: 10. The CDR3 sequence is 17 residues long. Germline CDR1 reads MGHRA; CDR2 reads YSYEKL. CDR3 residues: CASSQEEGALEDYGYTF. CDR3 bases: TGCGCCAGCAGCCAAGAGGAGGGGGCCTTAGAGGACTATGGCTACACCTTC.

This clonotype has a handful of counts. The chain joins TRBV15 to TRBJ2-5, with D maybe TRBD1 (6 bases). V was cut by 9 bases and J by 2 bases, with 10 bases left in between. The CDR3 is made up of 12 amino acids. Germline V lookup: CDR1 LNHNV, CDR2 YYDKDF (reference sequence). CDR3 sequence: CATTGFQETQYF. CDR3 coding DNA: TGTGCCACAACAGGGTTTCAAGAGACCCAGTACTTC. Drawing the rest from reference TRBV15 and TRBJ2-5, the complete variable domain is DAMVIQNPRYQVTQFGKPVTLSCSQTLNHNVMYWYQQKSSQAPKLLFHYYDKDFNNEADTPDNFQSRRPNTSFCFLDIRSPGLGDTAMYLCATTGFQETQYFGPGTRLLVL.

This chain uses TRBV20-1 with TRBJ1-2; D unclear. CDR3 size: 14 residues. V lost 0 bases and J lost 3, with 11 bases in between. The germline V gene has CDR1 DFQATT and CDR2 SNEGSKA (reference sequence). CDR3 region: CSARDRRIYYGYTF. DNA of the CDR3: TGCAGTGCTAGAGACAGGCGAATTTACTATGGCTACACCTTC.

The chain recombines TRBV10-3 with TRBJ2-1; D unclear. The CDR3 loop spans 12 amino acids. V gave up 3 bases and J gave up 7 bases, with 7 bases separating them. CDR1 is ENHRY, CDR2 SYGVKD, per germline. The CDR3: CAISENRNEQFF. As DNA, the CDR3 is TGTGCCATCAGTGAAAACAGAAATGAGCAGTTCTTC.

This clonotype was picked up a small number of times. J is TRBJ2-3 and V is TRBV12-3 or TRBV12-4; 9 bases line up with TRBD1. This CDR3 comprises 17 residues. V was clipped by 7 bases and J by 3 bases; unmatched bases: 14. In DNA form, the CDR3 reads TGTGCCAGCAAAGCACCATGGACAGGGGCGGAGACAGATACGCAGTATTTT. This gives the protein CASKAPWTGAETDTQYF.

This clonotype was seen a few times. This sequence joins TRBV12-3 or TRBV12-4 and TRBJ2-7; the match to TRBD1 covers 8 bases. Trimming cost V 4 bases and J 5 bases; bases outside gene matches: 7. This CDR3 has 14 residues. The CDR3 bases are TGTGCCAGCAGTTCATCGACAGGGGTTCACGAGCAGTACTTC. It codes for CASSSSTGVHEQYF.

This clonotype was detected a few times. The rearrangement links TRBV6-1 to TRBJ2-3; 8 bases align to TRBD1. The CDR3 consists of 15 residues. Germline trimming cut 5 bases from V and 6 bases from J; bases unmatched to any gene: 10. Germline V CDR1 and CDR2: MNHNS, SASEGT. The CDR3 bases are TGTGCCAGCAGTCGTTGGGACAGGTCGGGGGATACGCAGTATTTT. Protein product: CASSRWDRSGDTQYF.

This clonotype was seen ten or more times. The chain uses TRBV12-3 or TRBV12-4 and TRBJ2-2, with D possibly TRBD1 on 6 matching bases. Between the trimmed V and J ends, which lost 6 bases and 6 bases, there was a span of 11 bases. This CDR3 has 13 residues. Here the CDR3 reads CASSYRVPGELFF. The CDR3 DNA follows: TGTGCCAGCAGCTACAGGGTCCCCGGGGAGCTGTTTTTT.

CDR3 protein: CSARDRRGGAGNSYNEQFF. As DNA, the CDR3 is TGCAGTGCTAGAGATCGGCGCGGGGGGGCCGGTAACTCCTACAATGAGCAGTTCTTC. V and J are TRBV20-1 and TRBJ2-1, with 9 bases aligning to TRBD2. V dropped 0 bases and J dropped 0; count of bases not matched to a gene: 12. This CDR3 contains 19 residues. CDR1 and CDR2 (germline): DFQATT, SNEGSKA (reference sequence).

This clonotype was detected ten times or more. The rearrangement links TRBV21-1 to TRBJ2-3; TRBD2, the table's D call, lacks a check against the DNA. TRBV21-1 is flagged as a pseudogene. The CDR3 runs to 23 residues. CDR3 in DNA: TGTGCCAGCAGCAAATGTGGACTAGCGGGGGGGTATACAAAGAGGAGTAGCACAGATACGCAGTATTTT. This codes for CASSKCGLAGGYTKRSSTDTQYF.

The chain combines TRBV20-1 with TRBJ2-7; TRBD1 or TRBD2 may be the D gene (5 bases each). This CDR3 comprises 16 residues. Germline V CDR1 and CDR2: DFQATT, SNEGSKA (reference sequence). Trimming took 1 base from V and 0 from J, leaving 16 bases between them. The CDR3 loop reads CSARGTRDLVSYEQYF. Written as DNA, the CDR3 is TGCAGTGCTAGAGGGACTCGGGACCTTGTCTCCTACGAGCAGTACTTC.

The CDR3 nucleotides are TGTGCCAGCAGCTTATCCCGGACAGGCAATGTTATAAACACCGGGGAGCTGTTTTTT. Encoded protein: CASSLSRTGNVINTGELFF. The chain recombines TRBV11-1 with TRBJ2-2; 7 bases map to TRBD1. The CDR3 contains 19 residues. The ends lost 2 bases at V and 2 bases at J; junction bases unmatched: 14. From germline, CDR1 is SGHAT and CDR2 FQDESV (reference sequence).

This clonotype was seen only a few times. The chain recombines TRBV6-5 with TRBJ1-4, with D possibly TRBD1 on 5 matching bases. V was shortened by 6 bases and J by 6 bases, with 17 bases between the two germline ends. The CDR3 length is 15 residues. Germline-derived CDR1 and CDR2 are MNHEY and SVGAGI. The CDR3: CASSAVGRGDEKLFF. Here the CDR3 DNA reads TGTGCCAGCAGCGCTGTCGGAAGGGGTGATGAAAAACTGTTTTTT.

The chain has TRBV20-1 and TRBJ2-6; 9 positions agree with TRBD1. CDR3 length: 17 residues. The germline V gene encodes CDR1 DFQATT and CDR2 SNEGSKA (reference sequence). Unmatched junction bases numbered 9, after V lost 5 bases and J lost 1 base. The DNA of the CDR3 is TGCAGTGCTCTCGGACAGGGGAATGGGTCTGGGGCCAACGTCCTGACTTTC. Protein sequence: CSALGQGNGSGANVLTF.

There are many counts of this clonotype. CDR3 sequence (DNA): TGCGCCAGCAGCCACGAACAGTTCACAGATACGCAGTATTTT. Protein: CASSHEQFTDTQYF. The chain links TRBV4-3 to TRBJ2-3, with D unclear. Trimming took 3 bases from V and 2 from J, leaving 9 bases between them. This CDR3 spans 14 amino acids. CDR1 is LGHNA and CDR2 is YSLEER in the germline V gene.